The clone carrying this T cell receptor (beta chain) was seen only a few times. TCRdb passed the RACE reads through MiXCR, listing each CDR3 protein once. The sample comprises about 100,000 distinct CDR3 sequences, 10% of which are singletons, and approximately 2.2% rests with the top ten. This sample was taken from a study of human T cells and chemical hapten exposure. The V gene's germline CDR1 is SGHKS and CDR2 YYEKEE (reference sequence). Trimming left V 0 bases short and J 4 bases short, with 13 bases between. This CDR3 is built from 15 residues. Indicated time point: patch test 1, 2 weeks after DPC sensitization. As for treatment: therapeutic diphenylcyclopropenone sensitization with weekly scalp DPC.

The genes are TRBV5-5 and TRBJ2-5; TRBD1 or TRBD2 may be the D gene (5 bases each). The sample here was whole blood, taken in connection with sensitization to the hapten diphenylcyclopropenone (DPC). This TCR was recovered from a man between 40 and 49 years old with alopecia areata. Some clones in this sample may be carry-over from other donors' samples. The CDR3 is CASSLGGSLRETQYF. The CDR3 DNA follows: TGTGCCAGCAGCTTGGGGGGGAGCCTAAGAGAGACCCAGTACTTC.